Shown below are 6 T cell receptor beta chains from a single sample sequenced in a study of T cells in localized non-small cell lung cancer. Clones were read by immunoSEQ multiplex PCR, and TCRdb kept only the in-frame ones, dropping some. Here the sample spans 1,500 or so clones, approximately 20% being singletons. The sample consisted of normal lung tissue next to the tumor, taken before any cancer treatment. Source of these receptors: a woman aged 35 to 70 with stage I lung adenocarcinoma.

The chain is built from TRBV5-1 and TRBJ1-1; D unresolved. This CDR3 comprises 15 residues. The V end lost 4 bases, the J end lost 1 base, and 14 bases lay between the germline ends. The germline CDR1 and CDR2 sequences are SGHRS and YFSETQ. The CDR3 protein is CASSAGHAGNTEAFF. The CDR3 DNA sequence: TGCGCCAGCAGCGCTGGCCATGCCGGGAACACTGAAGCTTTCTTT.

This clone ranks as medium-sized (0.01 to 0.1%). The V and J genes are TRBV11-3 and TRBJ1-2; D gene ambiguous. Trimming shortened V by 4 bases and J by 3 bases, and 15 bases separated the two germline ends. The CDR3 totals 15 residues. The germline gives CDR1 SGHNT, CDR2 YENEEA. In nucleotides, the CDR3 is TGTGCCAGCAGCTACTCAGCGAACTACGACTATGGCTACACCTTC. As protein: CASSYSANYDYGYTF.

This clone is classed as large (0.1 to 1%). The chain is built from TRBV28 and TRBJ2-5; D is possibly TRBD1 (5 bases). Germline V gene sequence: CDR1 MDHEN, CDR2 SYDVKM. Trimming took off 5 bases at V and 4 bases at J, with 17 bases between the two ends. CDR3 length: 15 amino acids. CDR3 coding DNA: TGTGCCAGCAGTCCTGTTCTTGGGGCCATAGAGACCCAGTACTTC. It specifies CASSPVLGAIETQYF.

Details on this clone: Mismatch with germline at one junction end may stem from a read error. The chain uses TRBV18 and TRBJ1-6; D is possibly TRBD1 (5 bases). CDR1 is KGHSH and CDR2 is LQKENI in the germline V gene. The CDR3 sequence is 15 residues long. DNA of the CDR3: TGTGCCAGCGCACCATCGACAGCGCTTAATTCACCCCTCCACTTT. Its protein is CASAPSTALNSPLHF.

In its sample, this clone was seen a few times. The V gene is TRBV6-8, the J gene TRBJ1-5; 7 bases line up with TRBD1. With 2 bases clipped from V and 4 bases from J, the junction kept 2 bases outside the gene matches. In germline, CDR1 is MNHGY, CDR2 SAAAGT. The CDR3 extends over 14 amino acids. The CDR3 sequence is CASSYTQGNQPQHF. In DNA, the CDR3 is TGTGCCAGCAGTTACACACAGGGGAATCAGCCCCAGCATTTT.

The CDR3 bases are TGCGCCAGCAGCTTGAGAACAGGGGGTGACGGGGAGCTGTTTTTT. It is translated as CASSLRTGGDGELFF. The chain has TRBV5-1 and TRBJ2-2; 8 bases are a match to TRBD1. This CDR3 comprises 15 residues. Per the germline V gene, CDR1 is SGHRS and CDR2 is YFSETQ. V was clipped by 1 base and J by 7 bases; unmatched bases: 6.